These T cell receptor beta chains were read from a single sample in a study of T cells in localized non-small cell lung cancer. Assay used: immunoSEQ multiplex PCR; TCRdb lists only in-frame clones, some missing. Of more than 20,000 clones listed, around nine tenths were seen once; the top ten hold 22%. Sequencing was performed on PBMCs, taken before any cancer treatment. These receptors all come from a man aged 40-75 years with stage II squamous cell lung carcinoma. CDR3s include the opening cysteine and the closing phenylalanine or tryptophan. A D gene is named only where the DNA matches it firmly. Clone size, where shown, is once, few, many, or a class for clones that have expanded.

V gene	D gene	J gene	clone size	CDR3 protein	CDR3 DNA
TRBV5-1	NA	TRBJ2-2	NA	CASSLKGFLNTGELFF	TGCGCCAGCAGCTTGAAAGGATTCCTGAACACCGGGGAGCTGTTTTTT
TRBV6-1	NA	TRBJ2-7	NA	CASVDSAISYEQYF	TGTGCCAGCGTTGACTCGGCCATCTCCTACGAGCAGTACTTC
TRBV30	TRBD2	TRBJ2-3	once	CACPGLAGTDTQYF	TGTGCCTGCCCGGGACTAGCGGGGACAGATACGCAGTATTTT
TRBV10-3	NA	TRBJ2-7	NA	CAISDLGKDEQYF	TGTGCCATCAGTGATTTAGGGAAGGACGAGCAGTACTTC
TRBV2	NA	TRBJ2-7	NA	CASSRASGILLLSEQYF	TGTGCCAGCAGTCGAGCTTCCGGGATCCTCCTTCTCTCCGAGCAGTACTTC
TRBV27	TRBD1	TRBJ2-7	NA	CASSQGGFWAYEQYF	TGTGCCAGCAGCCAAGGGGGCTTTTGGGCTTACGAGCAGTACTTC
TRBV6-4	TRBD1	TRBJ2-1	NA	CASSGGQGAYNEQFF	TGTGCCAGCAGTGGAGGACAGGGGGCCTACAATGAGCAGTTCTTC
TRBV9	TRBD1	TRBJ1-1	NA	CASSPRQGASNTEAFF	TGTGCCAGCAGCCCCAGACAGGGGGCTTCCAACACTGAAGCTTTCTTT
TRBV5-5	NA	TRBJ2-7	NA	CASSLARPEEQYF	TGTGCCAGCAGCTTGGCACGACCAGAAGAGCAGTACTTC
TRBV28	NA	TRBJ2-1	NA	CASFSPGRNEQFF	TGTGCCAGCTTTTCTCCGGGACGCAATGAGCAGTTCTTC
TRBV9	TRBD2	TRBJ2-5	NA	CASSSRGVAGVSQETQYF	TGTGCCAGCAGCTCCCGGGGGGTAGCGGGAGTCTCCCAAGAGACCCAGTACTTC
TRBV11-3	TRBD2	TRBJ2-1	NA	CASSPGLASYNEQFF	TGTGCCAGCAGCCCGGGACTAGCGTCCTACAATGAGCAGTTCTTC
TRBV18	NA	TRBJ1-1	NA	CASSEAGNTEAFF	TGTGCCAGCTCAGAGGCAGGGAACACTGAAGCTTTCTTT
TRBV4-1	NA	TRBJ1-4	NA	CASSLLGPLNEKLFF	TGCGCCAGCAGCCTACTCGGGCCGCTCAATGAAAAACTGTTTTTT
TRBV2	NA	TRBJ2-7	NA	CASKERANPYEQYF	TGTGCCAGCAAAGAGAGGGCCAATCCCTACGAGCAGTACTTC
TRBV28	NA	TRBJ2-3	NA	CASSWVPHDTQYF	TGTGCCAGCAGTTGGGTCCCACACGATACGCAGTATTTT
TRBV5-5	NA	TRBJ1-4	NA	CASTYFVEDEKLFF	TGTGCCAGCACCTACTTCGTGGAGGATGAAAAACTGTTTTTT
TRBV13	TRBD1	TRBJ1-1	NA	CASSWGQGVTEAFF	TGTGCCAGCAGCTGGGGACAGGGGGTCACTGAAGCTTTCTTT
TRBV5-1	NA	TRBJ2-3	once	CASSLGTEVDTDTQYF	TGCGCCAGCAGCTTGGGAACGGAAGTAGACACAGATACGCAGTATTTT
TRBV2	NA	TRBJ1-4	NA	CATRTDDEKLFF	TGTGCCACCCGGACGGACGATGAAAAACTGTTTTTT
TRBV7-8	NA	TRBJ2-5	few	CASSLELAGETQYF	TGTGCCAGCAGCTTAGAGCTCGCCGGAGAGACCCAGTACTTC
TRBV7-2	NA	TRBJ1-2	NA	CASSLKGGSRVGYTF	TGTGCCAGCAGCTTAAAAGGCGGGAGTCGTGTTGGCTACACCTTC
TRBV4-2	NA	TRBJ2-7	NA	CASSQDTGLAEQYF	TGTGCCAGCAGCCAAGATACGGGACTCGCCGAGCAGTACTTC
TRBV19	NA	TRBJ2-1	NA	CASRPAGGANEQFF	TGTGCCAGTAGGCCGGCAGGGGGGGCCAATGAGCAGTTCTTC